The 9 T cell receptor beta chains presented below share a single source sample, sequenced in a study of T cell changes during pregnancy in multiple sclerosis (dated by TCRdb to the late 2010s). Libraries were constructed by the immunoSEQ multiplex PCR assay. TCRdb carries this immuneACCESS record with in-frame sequences only. Its versions omit some clonotypes, under half of them owing to an unresolved V gene in the studies checked, with the rest unexplained. The sample table holds 30,000 to 40,000 clones, of which roughly 90% were seen once. The ten largest clones represent approximately 8% of the sample. Sequences were derived from CD8+ T cells from peripheral blood mononuclear cells, sampled before pregnancy. Source of these receptors: a female donor with multiple sclerosis, enrolled in a pregnancy study.

Comments on this clone: One end of the junction does not line up with germline, which may come from a read error. Other nucleotide sequences from this sample produce the same CDR3. The genes are TRBV13 and TRBJ2-1; no definite D call. CDR1 and CDR2 from the germline V gene are PRHDT and FYEKMQ (reference sequence). This CDR3 contains 16 residues. CDR3: CASCAPPRLNYNEQFF. The CDR3, as DNA: TGCGCCAGCTGTGCGCCGCCGCGGCTAAACTACAATGAGCAGTTCTTC.

This clone appeared a single time. CDR3 nucleotide sequence: TGTGCCAGCAGCTTAGCCGGGGGCACAGATACGCAGTATTTT. Its protein product is CASSLAGGTDTQYF. The chain recombines TRBV11-2 with TRBJ2-3; weak D call: TRBD2 (5 bases). The germline V gene encodes CDR1 SGHAT and CDR2 FQNNGV. Between the trimmed V and J ends, which lost 1 base and 1 base, there was a span of 6 bases. CDR3 length: 14 residues.

The genes are TRBV11-2 and TRBJ2-1; 10 bases match TRBD2. The J segment lost 7 bases and the V segment lost 0 bases, leaving 6 bases of the junction unmatched. CDR1 is SGHAT, CDR2 FQNNGV, per germline. The CDR3 length is 16 residues. CDR3 nucleotide sequence: TGTGCCAGCAGCTTAGATCAAGCTAGCGGGAGAAATGAGCAGTTCTTC. Encoded protein: CASSLDQASGRNEQFF.

The chain couples TRBV10-3 to TRBJ2-7, with D possibly being TRBD1 (6 bases). Trimming shortened V by 2 bases and J by 2 bases, and 10 bases separated the two germline ends. CDR1 is ENHRY and CDR2 is SYGVKD in the germline V gene. The CDR3 sequence is 14 residues long. The CDR3 DNA sequence: TGTGCCATCAGTGAGACAGGGCCCACCTACGAGCAGTACTTC. This codes for CAISETGPTYEQYF.

This clone was picked up one time. The chain has TRBV7-9 and TRBJ2-7; 8 bases line up with TRBD1. The trim removed 6 bases at V and 3 bases at J, leaving 10 bases unmatched. CDR3 size: 15 residues. Germline values: CDR1 SEHNR, CDR2 FQNEAQ (reference sequence). CDR3 residues: CASSNGTGRHYEQYF. CDR3 bases: TGTGCCAGCAGTAACGGGACAGGACGACACTACGAGCAGTACTTC.

V gene TRBV5-1 combines with J gene TRBJ2-2; 9 nucleotides agree with TRBD2. V was clipped by 1 base and J by 0 bases; unmatched bases: 4. The CDR3 spans 17 residues. Germline-derived CDR1 and CDR2 are SGHRS and YFSETQ. CDR3 bases: TGCGCCAGCAGCTTGCCCTCTAGCGGGACGAACACCGGGGAGCTGTTTTTT. This codes for CASSLPSSGTNTGELFF.

This chain uses TRBV6-5 with TRBJ2-7; TRBD1 aligns across 9 bases. V trimming: 6 bases; J trimming: 5 bases; junction bases outside the gene matches: 8. From germline, CDR1 is MNHEY and CDR2 SVGAGI. The CDR3 contains 14 residues. The CDR3 region has the DNA TGTGCCAGCAGACCGGGACAGGGAATCCACGAGCAGTACTTC. Its protein product is CASRPGQGIHEQYF.

The count of this clone is one. This chain's CDR3 is CASSEYDSYNEQFF. The CDR3 DNA reads as TGTGCCAGCAGCGAGTACGACTCCTACAATGAGCAGTTCTTC. The chain recombines TRBV5-6 with TRBJ2-1; no firm D call. The germline V gene encodes CDR1 SGHDT and CDR2 YYEEEE. Trimming took off 4 bases at V and 0 bases at J, with 8 bases between the two ends. The CDR3 extends over 14 amino acids.

The chain employs TRBV5-8 and TRBJ1-2; maybe TRBD1 (5 bases). This CDR3 comprises 17 residues. Trimming cost V 0 bases and J 7 bases, with 22 bases left between them. Germline CDR1 is SGHTS and CDR2 is YDEGEE. The CDR3 region has the DNA TGTGCCAGCAGCTTGGGGGTACCGGCCGGTGGGACTATTGGCTACACCTTC. This codes for CASSLGVPAGGTIGYTF.